Described below is a single T cell receptor (beta chain) sequence and its context. The antigen remains undetermined. Using its own MiXCR run on the 5' RACE reads, TCRdb lists one record per CDR3 protein. The sample yields hundreds of thousands of distinct CDR3 sequences, more than 9% seen once. Every one of the donors was a healthy Caucasian. The data derive from a study of identical twins. With 5 bases removed from V and 9 bases from J, the gap between germline ends came to 20 bases. CDR3 size: 15 residues. Germline V gene lookup returns CDR1 SGHTA and CDR2 FQGNSA. The study, taken as a whole, reports: Modeled out-of-frame TCR alpha sharing in monozygotic twins fell below observed levels. Abundant beta clonotypes from cord blood had fewer insertions, unlike memory repertoires, which showed none.

These data were likewise used in another study, on yellow fever vaccine responses in identical twins.

Sequencing was carried out using PBMCs. The gene calls are TRBV7-2 and TRBJ2-1; a weak D match, TRBD2 (6 bases). The source of this sequence is a woman aged 18-29 years in good health. CDR3 sequence: CASSLTRTTWGEQFF. The CDR3 coding sequence is TGTGCCAGCAGCCTCACCCGGACTACTTGGGGTGAGCAGTTCTTC.